The clone carrying this T cell receptor (beta chain) was recorded a few times. CDR1 LNHDA and CDR2 SQIVND come from the germline V gene (reference sequence). Trimming pared 3 bases from V and 4 bases from J, leaving 19 bases between. This CDR3 contains 16 residues. Unique molecular identifiers featured in how the TCRbeta library was prepared. From the PCR reads, TCRdb called clonotypes with MiXCR, one entry per CDR3 protein. This table holds approximately 510,000 distinct CDR3 sequences, about 17% found once. These data originate in a study of T-cell reconstitution after alpha-beta-depleted transplantation in children.

The rearrangement links TRBV19 to TRBJ2-7, with a possible D match to TRBD1 (5 bases). The sequenced sample was PBMCs from the stem cell graft donor, obtained from the stem cell graft. The TCR sequence derives from a human donor who donated a stem cell graft to a child with acute lymphoblastic leukemia. This chain's CDR3 is CASSIFGRASPYEQYF. The CDR3 bases are TGTGCCAGTAGTATCTTCGGCAGGGCGTCCCCTTACGAGCAGTACTTC.